Given below is one T cell receptor beta chain in context. Its antigen is unknown. With 0 bases clipped from V and 4 bases from J, the junction kept 6 bases outside the gene matches. The CDR3 contains 16 residues. Germline CDR1 and CDR2: SGDLS and YYNGEE. This sample was taken from a study of cytomegalovirus exposure and HLA in healthy donors. Regarding the study as a whole: Investigators reported under 200 TCR beta chains as tied to cytomegalovirus. High sensitivity and specificity were reportedly achieved when the classifier diagnosed cytomegalovirus status.

Assay used: immunoSEQ multiplex PCR; TCRdb lists only in-frame clones, some missing. The sample holds roughly 50,000 clones, around 93% seen once. This TCR was sampled from a woman in her late teens or twenties in good health and CMV-seropositive. Sample: PBMCs. V usage is TRBV9 and J usage is TRBJ2-2; TRBD1 agrees at 7 bases. This CDR3 is CASSVVDRAGTGELFF. The CDR3 DNA reads as TGTGCCAGCAGCGTAGTCGACAGGGCCGGCACCGGGGAGCTGTTTTTT. Full variable domain (outside the CDR3, taken from reference TRBV9 and TRBJ2-2): DSGVTQTPKHLITATGQRVTLRCSPRSGDLSVYWYQQSLDQGLQFLIQYYNGEERAKGNILERFSAQQFPDLHSELNLSSLELGDSALYFCASSVVDRAGTGELFFGEGSRLTVL.